What follows are 31 T cell receptor beta chains derived from one specimen sequenced in a study of tumor-infiltrating lymphocytes in primary liver carcinoma. Unsorted whole blood supplied the RNA, and germline DNA was extracted too. cDNA specific to TCR beta was made from 450 to 650 ng of total RNA, with a constant-region primer employed for priming. Generation of the TCR beta libraries relied on three nested multiplex PCR rounds using slightly modified ARM-PCR. Use of TRBV1-TRBV30 forward primers with a C-beta reverse primer characterized the first two PCR rounds, which lasted about 10 cycles each. Each CDR3 protein is one row after TCRdb ran MiXCR on the multiplex PCR reads. The profile shows 300,000 to 350,000 distinct CDR3 sequences, less than 75% of them singletons. The sequenced sample was peripheral blood. The receptors shown here come from a man in his forties with primary liver carcinoma and hepatitis B virus infection.

In regard to this clonotype: A much larger clone sits a single nucleotide away, making a read error possible. J is TRBJ1-1 and V is TRBV4-3; the D is unclear. The CDR3 is 13 amino acids. The germline V gene has CDR1 LGHNA and CDR2 YSLEER. Here the CDR3 DNA reads TGCTCCAGCAGCCAAACTCTGGTCACTGAAGCTTTCTTT. Encoded protein: CSSSQTLVTEAFF.

This clonotype has only one observation. The rearrangement uses TRBV7-9 and TRBJ2-7; 7 positions match TRBD2. Germline CDR1 is SEHNR and CDR2 is FQNEAQ (reference sequence). J lost 1 base, V lost 7 bases, and 10 bases had no gene match. The CDR3 length is 15 residues. CDR3 in DNA: TGTGCCAGCAACTCCGAGCCTAGCGGTTCCTACGAGCAGTACTTC. This encodes CASNSEPSGSYEQYF.

As for this clonotype: Possible read error: a much larger clone is one base away. The chain has TRBV29-1 and TRBJ2-7, with D possibly matching TRBD2 (5 bases). Germline assignment: CDR1 SQVTM and CDR2 ANQGSEA. This CDR3 contains 12 residues. The V and J ends lost 8 bases and 0 bases respectively, with 11 bases between them. The CDR3: CSTEGYSYEQYF. CDR3 nucleotide sequence: TGCAGCACCGAGGGTTACTCCTACGAGCAGTACTTC.

Worth noting for this clonotype: Lacking the conserved final phenylalanine or tryptophan, this CDR3 likely reflects a read error. V is TRBV11-1 and J is TRBJ2-1; D is unresolved. Germline V gene lookup returns CDR1 SGHAT and CDR2 FQDESV (reference sequence). This CDR3 has 12 residues. Here the CDR3 DNA reads TGTGTCAGCAGCTTGCGGATGAATGAGCAGTTCCTC. It is translated as CVSSLRMNEQFL.

Remarks on this clonotype: One end of the junction is discordant with germline, which a read error may explain. The chain uses TRBV12-3 or TRBV12-4 and TRBJ1-2; no firm D call. The CDR3 runs 14 residues. This CDR3 is CASSTPETSYAYTF. In DNA, the CDR3 is TGTGCCAGCAGCACCCCGGAGACATCATATGCCTACACCTTC.

The chain employs TRBV30 and TRBJ2-1; weak D call: TRBD1 (6 bases). Germline V gene sequence: CDR1 GTSNPN, CDR2 SVGIG (reference sequence). The CDR3 runs 15 residues. The V gene lost 2 bases and the J gene lost 4 bases, with 15 bases spanning the gap. The CDR3 protein is CAWSTLGTPYNEQFF. CDR3 nucleotide sequence: TGTGCCTGGAGTACCCTCGGGACACCGTACAATGAGCAGTTCTTC.

To note about this clonotype: Germline is not matched at one junction end, which may reflect a read error. The chain is built from TRBV29-1 and TRBJ2-3, with D possibly TRBD2 on 5 matching bases. The CDR3 is 11 residues long. Germline CDR1 is SQVTM and CDR2 is ANQGSEA. CDR3 sequence reads: CSVASIDTQCF. CDR3 DNA: TGCAGCGTTGCTAGCATAGATACGCAGTGTTTT.

The table lists this clonotype with a few counts. CDR3 in DNA: TGTGCCATCAGTGAGTCGGATCGGGGACCAGATACGCAGTATTTT. Its protein product is CAISESDRGPDTQYF. The V and J genes are TRBV10-3 and TRBJ2-3; D may match TRBD1 or TRBD2 (5 bases each). This CDR3 has 15 residues. V was trimmed by 0 bases and J by 4 bases, leaving 11 bases between them. Germline lookup yields CDR1 ENHRY and CDR2 SYGVKD.

This clonotype showed up just a few times. J is TRBJ2-3 and V is TRBV28; D not resolved. The CDR3 consists of 13 residues. Germline-derived CDR1 and CDR2 are MDHEN and SYDVKM. Trimming took off 0 bases at V and 2 bases at J, with 3 bases between the two ends. The CDR3 DNA follows: TGTGCCAGCAGTTTATGGCCCACAGATACGCAGTATTTT. It codes for CASSLWPTDTQYF.

V gene TRBV6-6 combines with J gene TRBJ1-6, with D possibly being TRBD1 (5 bases). In germline, CDR1 is MNHNY, CDR2 SVGAGI (reference sequence). Trimming removed 0 bases from V and 9 bases from J, with 9 bases in between. The CDR3 loop spans 14 amino acids. The CDR3 sequence: CASSYSSGSSPLHF. CDR3 nucleotide sequence: TGTGCCAGCAGTTACTCGTCAGGGAGTTCACCCCTCCACTTT.

This clonotype was found once. A read error is possible here, since a much larger clone lies one base away. The CDR3 DNA reads as TGTGCCAGCAGTTACAGCGTCAGGGAGAGGGCGGCTTTGAATCGGCCCCAGCATTTT. It codes for CASSYSVRERAALNRPQHF. J is TRBJ1-5 and V is TRBV6-2 or TRBV6-3; possibly TRBD1 for D (5 bases). Looked up from germline, CDR1 is MNHEY and CDR2 is SVGEGT. The CDR3 sequence is 19 residues long.

The chain uses TRBV6-2 or TRBV6-3 and TRBJ2-7; the D is unclear. The V gene's germline CDR1 is MNHEY and CDR2 SVGEGT. This CDR3 comprises 14 residues. Trimming shortened V by 5 bases and J by 6 bases, and 17 bases separated the two germline ends. The CDR3 sequence: CASSKPLVGSEQYF. CDR3 coding DNA: TGTGCCAGCAGTAAGCCTCTGGTGGGTTCCGAGCAGTACTTC.

The rearrangement uses TRBV11-2 and TRBJ2-7; the D is unclear. The CDR3 is 14 residues long. Trimming shortened V by 0 bases and J by 3 bases, and 9 bases separated the two germline ends. Germline V gene sequence: CDR1 SGHAT, CDR2 FQNNGV. CDR3 bases: TGTGCCAGCAGCTTAGAGGGGTGGCTCTACGAGCAGTACTTC. The encoded protein is CASSLEGWLYEQYF.

By its share, this clonotype is medium-sized (0.01 to 0.1%). The J gene is TRBJ2-1, the V gene TRBV11-3; no definite D call. The V gene lost 1 base and the J gene lost 0 bases, with 10 bases spanning the gap. CDR1 and CDR2 (germline): SGHNT, YENEEA. The CDR3 consists of 16 residues. The CDR3 sequence: CASSLGFATSYNEQFF. The CDR3 DNA sequence: TGTGCCAGCAGCTTAGGGTTCGCGACCTCCTACAATGAGCAGTTCTTC. The full variable domain, completed using reference TRBV11-3 and TRBJ2-1, is EAGVVQSPRYKIIEKKQPVAFWCNPISGHNTLYWYLQNLGQGPELLIRYENEEAVDDSQLPKDRFSAERLKGVDSTLKIQPAELGDSAVYLCASSLGFATSYNEQFFGPGTRLTVL.

This clonotype was seen ten or more times. The V gene is TRBV12-3 or TRBV12-4, the J gene TRBJ2-7; 10 nucleotides line up with TRBD1. The CDR3 runs to 14 residues. Trimming took 5 bases from V and 6 from J; bases not matched to a gene: 7. The CDR3 region is CASSPHGTGVEQYF. DNA for the CDR3: TGTGCCAGCAGTCCTCATGGGACAGGGGTCGAGCAGTACTTC.

Notes on this clonotype: The junction does not match germline at one end; this may be a read error. This chain joins TRBV7-8 and TRBJ2-1; D possibly corresponds to TRBD2 (6 bases). Germline V gene data show CDR1 as SGHVS and CDR2 as FQNEAQ. The length of the CDR3 is 17 residues. CDR3 loop: CASSLLVASESYNELFF. As DNA, the CDR3 is TGTGCCAGCAGCTTACTAGTGGCTAGCGAGTCCTACAATGAGCTGTTCTTC.

Comments on this clonotype: Here the CDR3 omits its conserved ending phenylalanine or tryptophan, so a read error is the likely source. This chain connects TRBV6-6 to TRBJ2-7; tentative D call: TRBD1 (5 bases). CDR3 size: 16 residues. Germline V CDR1 and CDR2: MNHNY, SVGAGI (reference sequence). The V and J ends lost 2 bases and 0 bases respectively, with 14 bases between them. CDR3 residues: CASSYIRPRDSYEQYL. The CDR3 DNA follows: TGTGCCAGCAGTTACATACGACCCAGGGACTCCTACGAGCAGTACTTA.

This clonotype turned up a few times. The CDR3 DNA sequence: TGTGCCAGCAGCAAAGACAGGGGGCGGCAGCCCCAGCATTTT. Its translation: CASSKDRGRQPQHF. The rearrangement links TRBV21-1 to TRBJ1-5; the table calls TRBD1, which could not be checked here. TRBV21-1 is marked as a pseudogene. The CDR3 totals 14 residues.

For this clonotype: One base away lies a much larger clone, so this may be a sequencing read error. This chain uses TRBV6-2 or TRBV6-3 with TRBJ2-1; D tentatively reads TRBD1 or TRBD2 (6 bases each). The CDR3 covers 14 residues. V was cut by 2 bases and J by 7 bases, with 12 bases left in between. Germline V gene sequence: CDR1 MNHEY, CDR2 SVGEGT. The CDR3 spells CASSYAGHGNEQFF. The CDR3, as DNA: TGTGCCAGCAGTTACGCGGGACATGGTAATGAGCAGTTCTTC.

This clonotype turned up a few times. This chain connects TRBV6-5 to TRBJ1-4; a possible D gene is TRBD1 (6 bases). The CDR3 consists of 14 residues. The V end was cut by 6 bases, the J end by 6 bases, with 14 bases between. Germline assignment: CDR1 MNHEY and CDR2 SVGAGI. Here the CDR3 reads CASSPQGRDEKLFF. CDR3 DNA: TGTGCCAGCAGCCCACAGGGAAGAGATGAAAAACTGTTTTTT.

This chain joins TRBV28 and TRBJ2-7, with D perhaps matching TRBD1 (5 bases). The CDR3 is 12 amino acids. CDR1 is MDHEN, CDR2 SYDVKM, per germline. With 6 bases removed from V and 6 bases from J, the gap between germline ends came to 12 bases. CDR3 region: CASRQRRAEQYF. CDR3 nucleotides: TGTGCCAGCAGACAACGCAGGGCCGAGCAGTACTTC.

The chain combines TRBV6-6 with TRBJ2-4, with TRBD1 matching over 7 bases. This CDR3 is 17 amino acids long. Germline CDR1 is MNHNY and CDR2 is SVGAGI (reference sequence). Trimming took 0 bases from V and 0 from J; bases not matched to a gene: 5. The CDR3 DNA sequence: TGTGCCAGCAGTTACTCGACAGGGCGTCTAGCCAAAAACATTCAGTACTTC. This sequence encodes CASSYSTGRLAKNIQYF.

Only a few counts were recorded for this clonotype. The gene calls are TRBV6-2 or TRBV6-3 and TRBJ2-1; 9 bases agree with TRBD1. The V gene end was trimmed by 4 bases and the J gene end by 6 bases; junction bases not matched to a gene: 4. The CDR3 extends over 14 amino acids. Germline loops: CDR1 MNHEY, CDR2 SVGEGT. The CDR3 region is CASSWDRVVNEQFF. The CDR3 DNA reads as TGTGCCAGCAGTTGGGACAGGGTGGTCAATGAGCAGTTCTTC.

The CDR3, as DNA: TGTGTCAGTTCCTCACAGGGGGTTATCACCGGGGAGCTGTTTTTT. Protein: CVSSSQGVITGELFF. The chain recombines TRBV12-3 or TRBV12-4 with TRBJ2-2, with TRBD1 identical over 8 bases. CDR3 length: 15 amino acids.

This clonotype occurred once. An end of the junction does not agree with germline; a read error may underlie this. The chain recombines TRBV6-5 with TRBJ2-5; D possibly corresponds to TRBD2 (6 bases). The CDR3 runs 11 residues. Germline V gene sequence: CDR1 MNHEY, CDR2 SVGAGI. Here the CDR3 reads CASTARGIQYF. The CDR3 nucleotides are TGTGCCAGCACCGCCCGCGGGATCCAGTACTTT.

As to this clonotype: The CDR3 end shows no conserved phenylalanine or tryptophan, and so a read error is likely. This chain uses TRBV13 with TRBJ2-3; possible D gene TRBD1, 5 bases. CDR1 and CDR2 from the germline V gene are PRHDT and FYEKMQ (reference sequence). V lost 0 bases, J lost 6 bases, and 10 bases lay in between. CDR3 length: 14 residues. The CDR3 sequence: CASSLGTGADTQYY. In DNA form, the CDR3 reads TGTGCCAGCAGCTTAGGAACAGGAGCTGATACGCAGTATTAT.

As to this clonotype: The junction does not match germline at one end; this may be a read error. V is TRBV11-1 and J is TRBJ1-3; the D is unclear. In germline, CDR1 is SGHAT, CDR2 FQDESV (reference sequence). The length of the CDR3 is 17 residues. The CDR3 reads CASSRGLDLISGNTIYF. Here the CDR3 DNA reads TGTGCAAGCAGTCGTGGACTGGACCTCATCTCTGGAAACACCATATATTTT.

As regards this clonotype: One end of the junction fails to match germline, which may point to a read error. The rearrangement joins TRBV11-2 to TRBJ2-5; D gene ambiguous. The CDR3 length is 13 residues. Germline CDR1 SGHAT, CDR2 FQNNGV. The CDR3 DNA reads as TGTGCCAGCAGCTTTGCTCTCCAAGAGACTCAGTACTTC. This sequence encodes CASSFALQETQYF.

This clonotype came up many times. The chain links TRBV10-3 to TRBJ1-5; 9 nucleotides match TRBD1. The germline CDR1 and CDR2 sequences are ENHRY and SYGVKD. This CDR3 region has 13 residues. V gave up 11 bases and J gave up 6 bases; unmatched junction bases: 8. The CDR3 here is CAATGGAGQPQHF. The CDR3 DNA sequence: TGTGCCGCCACAGGGGGCGCGGGTCAGCCCCAGCATTTT.

CDR3 amino acids: CRAGPGQHTDTQYF. The CDR3 bases are TGCAGAGCGGGCCCGGGACAGCACACAGATACGCAGTATTTT. This rearrangement joins TRBV29-1 to TRBJ2-3, with D possibly TRBD1 on 7 matching bases. Germline values: CDR1 SQVTM, CDR2 ANQGSEA. This CDR3 is built from 14 residues.

This clonotype came up a few times. The chain links TRBV7-9 to TRBJ2-4, with D perhaps matching TRBD1 (6 bases). Germline-derived CDR1 and CDR2 are SEHNR and FQNEAQ (reference sequence). The CDR3 is 15 residues long. V was shortened by 0 bases and J by 4 bases, with 10 bases between the two germline ends. The CDR3 sequence: CASSLALGQKNIQYF. The CDR3 region has the DNA TGTGCCAGCAGCTTAGCTCTTGGACAGAAAAACATTCAGTACTTC.